The clone carrying this T cell receptor beta chain was picked up many times. The source of the sample is a study of CD8+CD57+ T cells in acquired aplastic anemia. The germline CDR1 and CDR2 sequences are SGDLS and YYNGEE. The V end was cut by 4 bases, the J end by 3 bases, with 21 bases between. The CDR3 covers 17 residues. The sequenced patients had an expansion of CD8+CD57+ cells seen by flow cytometry. Genomic DNA, the template, was used for profiling of the TCR beta VDJ and CDR3. TCRdb used MiXCR to reprocess the reads, holding one entry per CDR3 protein. The data contain approximately 130,000 distinct CDR3 sequences, about 40% of them singletons.

V is TRBV9 and J is TRBJ2-3; D gene unclear. The origin of this receptor is a human donor with aplastic anemia. The sample comprised sorted CD4+, CD8+, or CD8+CD57+ T cells (not recorded which) from PBMCs. The CDR3 sequence is CASSNRAAPPRTDTQYF. The CDR3 DNA reads TGTGCCAGCAGCAATCGGGCAGCCCCGCCGAGGACAGATACGCAGTATTTT.